The clone carrying this T cell receptor (beta chain) was counted a few times. The antigen remains undetermined. CDR1 and CDR2 from the germline V gene are LGHNA and YSLEER. Trimming left V 0 bases short and J 4 bases short, with 7 bases between. This CDR3 is built from 13 residues. This specimen belongs to a study of identical twins. Study results and caveats: The models gave estimates that fell short of the out-of-frame TCR alpha sharing seen in monozygotic twins. With abundant cord blood beta clonotypes, insertions were fewer; memory repertoires showed no such pattern.

TCRdb used MiXCR to reprocess the 5' RACE reads, holding one entry per CDR3 protein. The data show some 500,000 distinct CDR3 sequences, 13% to 15% seen once. These data also featured in a second study, about yellow fever vaccine responses in identical twins.

The chain links TRBV4-3 to TRBJ2-7; the D is unclear. Material for sequencing was CD4+ T cells sorted from blood. This clonotype was obtained from a woman between 18 and 29 years old in good health. CDR3 in DNA: TGCGCCAGCAGCCAAGAATCGATGTACGAGCAGTACTTC. It encodes CASSQESMYEQYF.